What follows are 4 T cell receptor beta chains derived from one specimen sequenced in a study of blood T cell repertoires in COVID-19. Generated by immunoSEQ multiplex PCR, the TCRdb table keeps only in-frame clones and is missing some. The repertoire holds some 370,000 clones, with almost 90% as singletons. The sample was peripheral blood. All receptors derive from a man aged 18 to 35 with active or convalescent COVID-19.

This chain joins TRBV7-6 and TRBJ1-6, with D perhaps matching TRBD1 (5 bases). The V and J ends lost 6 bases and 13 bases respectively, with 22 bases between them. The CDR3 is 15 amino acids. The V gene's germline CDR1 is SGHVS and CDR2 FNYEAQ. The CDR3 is CASSPYREGHPPLHF. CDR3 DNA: TGTGCCAGCAGTCCCTATCGGGAGGGGCATCCGCCCCTCCACTTT.

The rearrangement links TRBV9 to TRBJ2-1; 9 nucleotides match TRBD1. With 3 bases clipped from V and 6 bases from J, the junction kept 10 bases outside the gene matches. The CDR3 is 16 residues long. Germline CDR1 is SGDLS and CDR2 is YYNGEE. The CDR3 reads CASSAYGTGKGNEQFF. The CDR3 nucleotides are TGTGCCAGCAGCGCGTACGGGACAGGGAAAGGCAATGAGCAGTTCTTC.

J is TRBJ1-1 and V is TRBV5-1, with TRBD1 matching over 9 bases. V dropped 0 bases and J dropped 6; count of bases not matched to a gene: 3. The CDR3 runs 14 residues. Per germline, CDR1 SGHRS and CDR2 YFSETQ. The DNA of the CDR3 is TGCGCCAGCAGCTTGGGACAGGGGGATCCTGAAGCTTTCTTT. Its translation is CASSLGQGDPEAFF.

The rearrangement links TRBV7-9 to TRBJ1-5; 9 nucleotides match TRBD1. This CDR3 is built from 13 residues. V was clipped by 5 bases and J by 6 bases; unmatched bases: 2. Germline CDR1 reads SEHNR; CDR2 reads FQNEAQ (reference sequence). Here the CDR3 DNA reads TGTGCCAGCAGCCGACAGGGGGGTCAGCCCCAGCATTTT. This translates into CASSRQGGQPQHF.